The 19 T cell receptor beta chains below were found in one sample sequenced in a study of CD8+ T cells in alopecia areata (dated by TCRdb to about 2018). What the time point label conveys for this sample: baseline before oral tofacitinib. Library method: the immunoSEQ multiplex PCR assay. For TCR sequencing, RNA was extracted from every sample and reverse transcribed into cDNA to serve as template. TCRdb took this table from immuneACCESS and kept in-frame rearrangements with V and J called. Such tables lack part of the clones; where checked against another copy, unresolved V genes explain under half of the gap, and the rest is unexplained. The sample table holds tens of thousands of clones, of which 40% to 50% were seen once. Roughly a sixth of the sample is held by the ten biggest clonotypes. The sequenced sample was CD8+ T cells sorted from blood, obtained at week 0. These receptors were obtained from a human donor with alopecia areata.

This rearrangement joins TRBV5-1 to TRBJ2-1; a weak D match, TRBD2 (5 bases). From germline, CDR1 is SGHRS and CDR2 YFSETQ. The CDR3 loop spans 15 amino acids. Trimming pared 2 bases from V and 4 bases from J, leaving 13 bases between. The CDR3 nucleotides read TGCGCCAGCAGCTTAGAGGGAGCATCGTACAATGAGCAGTTCTTC. As protein: CASSLEGASYNEQFF. The entire variable domain, with the rest obtained from reference TRBV5-1 and TRBJ2-1, is as follows: KAGVTQTPRYLIKTRGQQVTLSCSPISGHRSVSWYQQTPGQGLQFLFEYFSETQRNKGNFPGRFSGRQFSNSRSEMNVSTLELGDSALYLCASSLEGASYNEQFFGPGTRLTVL.

The chain employs TRBV9 and TRBJ2-2; D unclear. Germline CDR1 SGDLS, CDR2 YYNGEE. The CDR3 has 15 amino acids. V was trimmed by 4 bases and J by 1 base, leaving 11 bases between them. The CDR3 loop is CASSPWAENTGELFF. In nucleotides, the CDR3 is TGTGCCAGCAGCCCCTGGGCGGAGAACACCGGGGAGCTGTTTTTT.

This clone showed up just a few times. The chain uses TRBV9 and TRBJ2-1; D is unresolved. V lost 3 bases and J lost 10, with 14 bases in between. The CDR3 sequence is 13 residues long. Germline CDR1 is SGDLS and CDR2 is YYNGEE. The CDR3 DNA follows: TGTGCCAGCAGCGGTTCTGCGGCTCCCGAGCAGTTCTTC. It yields the protein CASSGSAAPEQFF.

This chain joins TRBV9 and TRBJ2-3; D possibly matches TRBD1 or TRBD2 (5 bases each). V was cut by 2 bases and J by 4 bases, with 8 bases left in between. CDR3 length equals 13 residues. Per germline, CDR1 SGDLS and CDR2 YYNGEE. The CDR3, as DNA: TGTGCCAGCAGCGTGGGGCGGGCAGATACGCAGTATTTT. Translating it yields CASSVGRADTQYF. Together with reference TRBV9 and TRBJ2-3, the CDR3 gives the full variable domain: DSGVTQTPKHLITATGQRVTLRCSPRSGDLSVYWYQQSLDQGLQFLIQYYNGEERAKGNILERFSAQQFPDLHSELNLSSLELGDSALYFCASSVGRADTQYFGPGTRLTVL.

V is TRBV30 and J is TRBJ2-3; possibly TRBD2 for D (6 bases). The V and J ends lost 0 bases and 6 bases respectively, with 19 bases between them. Germline V lookup: CDR1 GTSNPN, CDR2 SVGIG (reference sequence). This CDR3 has 16 amino acids. CDR3 in amino acids: CAWSVQEGLSTDTQYF. The CDR3 DNA reads as TGTGCCTGGAGTGTACAGGAGGGTTTAAGTACGGATACGCAGTATTTT.

The V call is TRBV29-1, the J call TRBJ2-7, with TRBD1 matching 7 bases. V gave up 5 bases and J gave up 5 bases; unmatched junction bases: 9. CDR1 and CDR2 (germline): SQVTM, ANQGSEA. The CDR3 loop spans 13 amino acids. CDR3 coding DNA: TGCAGCGTTCGGGCAGGGGGTGACCACGAGCAGTACTTC. Protein product: CSVRAGGDHEQYF.

This clone was observed a few times. The rearrangement links TRBV15 to TRBJ2-3, with 9 bases aligning to TRBD1. The CDR3 is 16 residues long. Germline lookup yields CDR1 LNHNV and CDR2 YYDKDF (reference sequence). J gave up 6 bases and V 5 bases, and 12 bases lay outside the gene matches. For the CDR3, the DNA is TGTGCCACCAGCCGCTTTGTGGACAGGGGTTCGGATACGCAGTATTTT. Its translation: CATSRFVDRGSDTQYF.

The chain joins TRBV23-1 to TRBJ2-5; D uncertain. TRBV23-1 qualifies as an ORF whose function is uncertain. Trimming took off 2 bases at V and 3 bases at J, with 16 bases between the two ends. The CDR3 runs to 16 residues. CDR3 in amino acids: CASSQQKNTTEETQYF. CDR3 bases: TGCGCCAGCAGTCAACAGAAGAACACGACCGAAGAGACCCAGTACTTC.

The table lists this clone with a few counts. V is TRBV25-1 and J is TRBJ2-7, with 9 positions matching TRBD1. Germline CDR1 reads MGHDK; CDR2 reads SYGVNS. CDR3 length: 15 residues. Losses at the gene ends were 3 bases for V and 1 base for J; bases not matched to a gene: 4. The CDR3 reads CASSEGQGESYEQYF. The CDR3 region has the DNA TGTGCCAGCAGTGAGGGACAGGGAGAGTCCTACGAGCAGTACTTC.

This clone was seen a handful of times. This chain joins TRBV6-6 and TRBJ2-7, with D uncertain. Germline loops: CDR1 MNHNY, CDR2 SVGAGI (reference sequence). This CDR3 contains 14 residues. Trimming took 0 bases from V and 9 from J, leaving 15 bases between them. DNA for the CDR3: TGTGCCAGCAGTTACTCGTTCGATAATTTGCGGCAGTACTTC. Translating gives CASSYSFDNLRQYF.

The V gene is TRBV30, the J gene TRBJ2-7, with a weak D call TRBD2 (6 bases). Trimming took 5 bases from V and 2 from J, leaving 19 bases between them. The CDR3 runs 15 residues. The germline V gene has CDR1 GTSNPN and CDR2 SVGIG (reference sequence). The CDR3 loop reads CAWGAGGPGTYEQYF. DNA for the CDR3: TGTGCCTGGGGCGCTGGAGGGCCTGGAACCTACGAGCAGTACTTC.

This clone has only a few counts. The rearrangement uses TRBV4-1 and TRBJ2-5; no clear D. Trimming removed 0 bases at V and 5 bases at J, with 13 bases between. CDR1 MGHRA and CDR2 YSYEKL come from the germline V gene. The CDR3 consists of 15 residues. CDR3 DNA: TGCGCCAGCAGCCAAGACAGGACCGGTCAGGAGACCCAGTACTTC. Its protein product is CASSQDRTGQETQYF.

This CDR3 reads CASRIPQGAGDTIYF. For the CDR3, the DNA is TGCGCCAGCCGGATCCCCCAGGGGGCCGGGGACACCATATATTTT. The chain couples TRBV5-1 to TRBJ1-3, with TRBD1 identical over 8 bases. V lost 7 bases to trimming and J lost 8 bases; unmatched junction nucleotides: 14. The CDR3 is 15 residues long. The V gene's germline CDR1 is SGHRS and CDR2 YFSETQ.

This clone was found a few times. Here the CDR3 reads CASRGDYNEQFF. Written as DNA, the CDR3 is TGTGCCAGTAGGGGGGACTACAATGAGCAGTTCTTC. This chain links TRBV7-3 with TRBJ2-1; either TRBD1 or TRBD2 may fit D (6 bases each). The ends were cut back, 9 bases at V and 3 bases at J, with 9 bases in the middle. CDR3 length: 12 residues. Germline V CDR1 and CDR2: SGHTA, FQGTGA.

The gene calls are TRBV29-1 and TRBJ2-5; possible D gene TRBD1, 6 bases. The length of the CDR3 is 11 residues. V dropped 7 bases and J dropped 9 bases, with 15 bases sitting between them. In germline, CDR1 is SQVTM, CDR2 ANQGSEA. The CDR3 DNA is TGCAGCGCCCCCAGGGGCGTGGCCCAGTACTTC. Translating gives CSAPRGVAQYF.

The V and J genes are TRBV6-6 and TRBJ1-1; D not certain. Trimming shortened V by 10 bases and J by 5 bases, and 17 bases separated the two germline ends. In germline, CDR1 is MNHNY, CDR2 SVGAGI (reference sequence). The CDR3 consists of 13 residues. CDR3 region: CAISLGTTTEAFF. The CDR3 nucleotides are TGTGCCATATCCCTTGGAACAACGACTGAAGCTTTCTTT.

The V and J genes are TRBV29-1 and TRBJ2-7; TRBD2 agrees at 10 bases. From germline, CDR1 is SQVTM and CDR2 ANQGSEA. V lost 6 bases and J lost 6; bases outside the gene matches: 5. The CDR3 totals 12 residues. CDR3 sequence (DNA): TGCAGCGTGACTAGCGGGCTTTTCGAGCAGTACTTC. This gives the protein CSVTSGLFEQYF.

This sequence joins TRBV7-9 and TRBJ2-7; 10 bases fit TRBD1. V trimming: 5 bases; J trimming: 4 bases; junction bases outside the gene matches: 8. Germline-derived CDR1 and CDR2 are SEHNR and FQNEAQ (reference sequence). The CDR3 covers 15 residues. DNA of the CDR3: TGTGCCAGCAGCCAAGAGGGACAGGGGTCATACGAGCAGTACTTC. Translated, it gives CASSQEGQGSYEQYF.

The gene calls are TRBV14 and TRBJ2-1, with TRBD1 matching 7 bases. CDR1 and CDR2 (germline): SGHDN, FVKESK. The CDR3 extends over 15 amino acids. V was clipped by 3 bases and J by 5 bases; unmatched bases: 7. The CDR3: CASSQPGQIDNEQFF. The CDR3, as DNA: TGTGCCAGCAGCCAGCCGGGACAGATAGACAATGAGCAGTTCTTC.